These T cell receptor beta chains were read from a single sample in a study of CXCR3-negative and CXCR3-positive naive CD8 T cells. TCRdb re-called the 5' RACE reads; one entry per CDR3 protein, DNA not given. In all, the sample yields some 64,000 distinct CDR3 sequences. Source material: naive CXCR3+ CD8+ T cells from blood. The receptors originated from a human donor in good health. Some clones in this sample may be carry-over from other donors' samples. Both conserved end residues are part of each CDR3.

j_call v_call cdr3_aa
TRBJ1-6 TRBV14 CASSQGTSPLHF
TRBJ2-3 TRBV28 CASSFVGETDTQYF
TRBJ2-1 TRBV29-1 CSVETRGGPFYNEQFF
TRBJ1-5 TRBV12-3/TRBV12-4 CASSLMGRGNQPQHF
TRBJ1-1 TRBV28 CASSLPLGQGKTEAFF
TRBJ2-5 TRBV24-1 CARVSGGARQETQYF
TRBJ2-7 TRBV6-6 CASSPDSFYEQYF
TRBJ1-3 TRBV6-2/TRBV6-3 CASSYSSLSGNTIYF
TRBJ1-6 TRBV21-1 CASTIDRDRGSNSPLHF
TRBJ2-5 TRBV27 CASRPLRAQETQYF
TRBJ2-1 TRBV9 CASRPPGLAGSDEQFF
TRBJ2-5 TRBV7-9 CASSGREGGAFETQYF
TRBJ2-7 TRBV7-3 CASSLNGDEQYF
TRBJ2-7 TRBV25-1 CASSGAAGSSYEQYF
TRBJ2-1 TRBV12-3/TRBV12-4 CASSFNLDSNNEQFF
TRBJ2-7 TRBV7-8 CASSLARDGTDYEQYF